The rows below give T cell receptor beta chains drawn from one sample of a study of T-cell reconstitution after alpha-beta-depleted transplantation in children. MiXCR was run by TCRdb on the PCR reads, yielding one entry per CDR3 protein. The table has about 610,000 distinct CDR3 sequences, 10% to 13% seen once. The input for sequencing was PBMCs from the stem cell graft donor, taken from the stem cell graft. These TCRs come from a human donor who donated a stem cell graft to a child with acute myeloid leukemia. Each CDR3 is given with its conserved first and last residue. A D gene is named only where the DNA matches it firmly. Size is omitted from some rows. Given values are once, few, many or a class for expanded clones.

D gene,V gene,J gene,clone size,CDR3 DNA,CDR3 protein
.,TRBV12-3/TRBV12-4,TRBJ2-1,many,TGTGCCAGCAGGGGGGCCACAGGTTACAATGAGCAGTTCTTC,CASRGATGYNEQFF
.,TRBV2,TRBJ1-6,.,TGTGCCAGCAGTCTAGACAGTCCCCTGATTTCACCCCTCCACTTT,CASSLDSPLISPLHF
.,TRBV29-1,TRBJ2-2,many,TGCAGCGTTGAGGGAGGAGGGACCGGGGAGCTGTTTTTT,CSVEGGGTGELFF
TRBD2,TRBV20-1,TRBJ2-2,many,TGCAGTGCTCCCGCCGGCGGGAGGGGGCAGACCGGGGAGCTGTTTTTT,CSAPAGGRGQTGELFF
.,TRBV20-1,TRBJ2-1,few,TGCAGTGCTAGAAGGGGGGAGGGAAGCAATGAGCAGTTCTTC,CSARRGEGSNEQFF
.,TRBV25-1,TRBJ1-1,many,TGTGCCAGCAGCACTGTAGGGGGGAACACTGAAGCTTTCTTT,CASSTVGGNTEAFF
.,TRBV27,TRBJ2-1,many,TGTGCCAGCAGTTTATACAACCCGGACCCCCTATCCTACAATGAGCAGTTCTTC,CASSLYNPDPLSYNEQFF
.,TRBV29-1,TRBJ2-2,.,TGCAGCGTTGAAGATGTCCAGAACACCGGGGAGCTGTTTTTT,CSVEDVQNTGELFF
.,TRBV20-1,TRBJ2-5,few,TGCAGTGCTAGAGATGCAGTGTACCAAGAGACCCAGTACTTC,CSARDAVYQETQYF
TRBD1,TRBV10-3,TRBJ2-7,few,TGTGCCATCAGTGATTACGGGGGGACAGGGGTCTACGAGCAGTACTTC,CAISDYGGTGVYEQYF
TRBD1,TRBV7-8,TRBJ2-2,many,TGTGCCAGCAGCCCTCGGACAGGGTACACCGGGGAGCTGTTTTTT,CASSPRTGYTGELFF
.,TRBV12-3/TRBV12-4,TRBJ1-1,few,TGTGCCAGCAGCTCCGCGGGCAGGAGGACTGAAGCTTTCTTT,CASSSAGRRTEAFF
.,TRBV7-2,TRBJ2-2,.,TGTGCCAGCAGTCGTAGGGCAAGTTTTTTGACCGGGGAGCTGTTTTTT,CASSRRASFLTGELFF
TRBD2,TRBV9,TRBJ2-1,.,TGTGCCAGCAGACCAACTAGCGGGAGTCCCAATGAGCAGTTCTTC,CASRPTSGSPNEQFF